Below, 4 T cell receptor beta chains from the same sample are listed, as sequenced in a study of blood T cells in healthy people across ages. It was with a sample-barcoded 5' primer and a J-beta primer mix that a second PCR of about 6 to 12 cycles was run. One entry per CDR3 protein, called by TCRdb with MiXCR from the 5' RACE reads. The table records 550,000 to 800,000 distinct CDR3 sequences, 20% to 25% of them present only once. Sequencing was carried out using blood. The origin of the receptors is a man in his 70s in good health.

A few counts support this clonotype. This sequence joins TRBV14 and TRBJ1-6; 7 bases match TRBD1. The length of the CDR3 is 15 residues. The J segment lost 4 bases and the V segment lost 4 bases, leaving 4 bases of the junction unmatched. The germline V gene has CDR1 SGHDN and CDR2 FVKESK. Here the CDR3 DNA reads TGTGCCAGCAGCCGGAGACAGGGATATAATTCACCCCTCCACTTT. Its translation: CASSRRQGYNSPLHF. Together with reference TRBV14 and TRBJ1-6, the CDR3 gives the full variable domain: EAGVTQFPSHSVIEKGQTVTLRCDPISGHDNLYWYRRVMGKEIKFLLHFVKESKQDESGMPNNRFLAERTGGTYSTLKVQPAELEDSGVYFCASSRRQGYNSPLHFGNGTRLTVT.

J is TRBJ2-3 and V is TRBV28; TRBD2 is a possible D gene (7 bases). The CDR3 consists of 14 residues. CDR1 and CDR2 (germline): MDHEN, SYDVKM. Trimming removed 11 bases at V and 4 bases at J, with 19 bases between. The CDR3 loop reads CAGGARARADTQYF. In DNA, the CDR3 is TGTGCCGGGGGGGCGCGGGCCCGGGCAGATACGCAGTATTTT.

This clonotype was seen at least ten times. CDR3 amino acids: CASSEGGTEAFF. The CDR3 nucleotides are TGTGCCAGCAGTGAGGGGGGGACTGAAGCTTTCTTT. The chain joins TRBV25-1 to TRBJ1-1; possible D gene TRBD1, 5 bases. The germline V and J ends were trimmed by 3 bases and 5 bases, with 7 bases remaining between them. CDR1 and CDR2 (germline): MGHDK, SYGVNS. The CDR3 spans 12 residues.

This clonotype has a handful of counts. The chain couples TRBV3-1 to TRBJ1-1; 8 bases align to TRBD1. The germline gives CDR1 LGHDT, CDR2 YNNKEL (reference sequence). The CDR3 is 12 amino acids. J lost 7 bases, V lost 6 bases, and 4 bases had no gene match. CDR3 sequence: CASRDGQGEAFF. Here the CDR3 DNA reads TGTGCCAGCAGGGACGGACAGGGTGAAGCTTTCTTT.